This T cell receptor beta chain was identified in a study of control samples from healthy donors and cancer patients. Sequencing used immunoSEQ multiplex PCR; TCRdb keeps in-frame clones, though not all of them. The profile shows 55,000 to 70,000 clones, 90% of them singletons. Per the germline V gene, CDR1 is SNHLY and CDR2 is FYNNEI. This CDR3 region has 14 residues. V lost 4 bases, J lost 5 bases, and 12 bases lay in between. The sequence was collected from a man in his fifties or sixties with colorectal cancer. Sequencing was performed on PBMCs. The V call is TRBV2, the J call TRBJ2-1, with D perhaps TRBD2 (5 bases). CDR3 sequence (DNA): TGTGCCAGCAGTGCCCATGGACTTAACAATGAGCAGTTCTTC. Translation: CASSAHGLNNEQFF.